These 14 T cell receptor beta chains were sequenced from one sample in a study of PD-L1 blockade in urothelial cancer. As for time point: peripheral blood 6 weeks after treatment start. Sequencing used immunoSEQ multiplex PCR; TCRdb keeps in-frame clones, though not all of them. Among 65,000 to 85,000 clones, around 93% were seen once, and the ten largest hold about 0.87%. This material consisted of PBMCs, taken around atezolizumab (anti-PD-L1) treatment. The source of these receptors is a woman of 80 years or more with urothelial cancer.

The CDR3 is CASIAGTRGYF. In nucleotides, the CDR3 is TGTGCCAGCATAGCAGGGACTCGGGGGTATTTT. V usage is TRBV28 and J usage is TRBJ2-3, with D tentatively TRBD2 (6 bases). V was pared by 7 bases and J by 14 bases, with 16 bases between. Germline values: CDR1 MDHEN, CDR2 SYDVKM. The CDR3 has 11 residues. The entire variable domain, with the rest obtained from reference TRBV28 and TRBJ2-3, is as follows: DVKVTQSSRYLVKRTGEKVFLECVQDMDHENMFWYRQDPGLGLRLIYFSYDVKMKEKGDIPEGYSVSREKKERFSLILESASTNQTSMYLCASIAGTRGYFGPGTRLTVL.

The rearrangement joins TRBV30 to TRBJ2-1, with 7 positions matching TRBD1. V lost 4 bases to trimming and J lost 2 bases; unmatched junction nucleotides: 11. The germline V gene encodes CDR1 GTSNPN and CDR2 SVGIG (reference sequence). The CDR3 spans 16 residues. CDR3 sequence reads: CAWNRGSGTAYNEQFF. In DNA, the CDR3 is TGTGCCTGGAACAGGGGAAGCGGCACGGCCTACAATGAGCAGTTCTTC. Filled out from reference TRBV30 and TRBJ2-1, the complete variable domain reads SQTIHQWPATLVQPVGSPLSLECTVEGTSNPNLYWYRQAAGRGLQLLFYSVGIGQISSEVPQNLSASRPQDRQFILSSKKLLLSDSGFYLCAWNRGSGTAYNEQFFGPGTRLTVL.

The chain recombines TRBV2 with TRBJ1-3; weak D call: TRBD1 (6 bases). Trimming stripped 1 base from V and 4 bases from J, with 11 bases between. Germline assignment: CDR1 SNHLY and CDR2 FYNNEI. CDR3 length: 15 amino acids. CDR3 in DNA: TGTGCCAGCAGTGAAGAACAGGGTTCAGGAAACACCATATATTTT. Encoded protein: CASSEEQGSGNTIYF.

V usage is TRBV19 and J usage is TRBJ2-7; TRBD2 matches 8 bases. This CDR3 region has 14 residues. J lost 4 bases, V lost 3 bases, and 5 bases had no gene match. Germline-derived CDR1 and CDR2 are LNHDA and SQIVND (reference sequence). The DNA for the CDR3 is TGTGCCAGTAGTATCGCGGGACTAGTTTACGAGCAGTACTTC. It codes for CASSIAGLVYEQYF.

In this sample, this clone turned up a few times. The V gene is TRBV28, the J gene TRBJ2-7; no definite D call. The CDR3 is 14 amino acids. Trimming shortened V by 9 bases and J by 0 bases, and 15 bases separated the two germline ends. Germline V gives CDR1 MDHEN, CDR2 SYDVKM. The CDR3 sequence is CASGTPRSSYEQYF. CDR3 bases: TGTGCCAGTGGCACACCCAGGTCCTCCTACGAGCAGTACTTC.

This clone was observed once. DNA for the CDR3: TGTGCCTGGCTCAACCGGGACAGCGAAAAACTGTTTTTT. Translation gives CAWLNRDSEKLFF. The rearrangement uses TRBV30 and TRBJ1-4; 7 nucleotides match TRBD1. The germline V gene encodes CDR1 GTSNPN and CDR2 SVGIG (reference sequence). The trim removed 5 bases at V and 8 bases at J, leaving 8 bases unmatched. This CDR3 has 13 residues.

A single count supports this clone. The CDR3 region has the DNA TGTGCCAGCAGAGTGACAGGGGCGGATGGCTACACCTTC. Translating gives CASRVTGADGYTF. The rearrangement joins TRBV6-6 to TRBJ1-2; TRBD1 matches at 8 bases. CDR3 size: 13 residues. CDR1 is MNHNY and CDR2 is SVGAGI in the germline V gene (reference sequence). V lost 6 bases and J lost 6; bases outside the gene matches: 6.

The chain combines TRBV5-1 with TRBJ2-3; unclear D gene. This CDR3 is 14 amino acids long. The V gene lost 2 bases and the J gene lost 2 bases, with 9 bases spanning the gap. The germline CDR1 and CDR2 sequences are SGHRS and YFSETQ. The CDR3 sequence is CASSFDWITDTQYF. The DNA of the CDR3 is TGCGCCAGCAGCTTCGACTGGATCACAGATACGCAGTATTTT.

This chain joins TRBV10-2 and TRBJ1-1, with TRBD1 matching 7 bases. Germline V gives CDR1 WSHSY, CDR2 SAAADI. V trimming: 6 bases; J trimming: 0 bases; junction bases outside the gene matches: 1. The CDR3 has 13 residues. The chain's CDR3 is CASRGQMNTEAFF. CDR3 coding DNA: TGCGCCAGCAGGGGACAGATGAACACTGAAGCTTTCTTT.

The chain carries TRBV5-1 and TRBJ2-5; 9 bases match TRBD1. The CDR3 runs to 14 residues. The germline V gene has CDR1 SGHRS and CDR2 YFSETQ. V was clipped by 6 bases and J by 5 bases; unmatched bases: 8. The CDR3 loop reads CASTEGTGTETQYF. The CDR3 coding sequence is TGCGCCAGCACCGAAGGGACAGGGACCGAGACCCAGTACTTC.

The rearrangement joins TRBV2 to TRBJ2-5, with 9 bases aligning to TRBD2. This CDR3 is built from 15 residues. The germline CDR1 and CDR2 sequences are SNHLY and FYNNEI. Trimming removed 5 bases from V and 1 base from J; junction bases left unmatched: 5. The CDR3 here is CASSYLAGFQETQYF. The CDR3 nucleotides read TGTGCCAGCAGTTATCTAGCGGGATTCCAAGAGACCCAGTACTTC.

The gene calls are TRBV15 and TRBJ1-2; D possibly corresponds to TRBD1 (6 bases). This CDR3 contains 15 residues. Germline CDR1 reads LNHNV; CDR2 reads YYDKDF (reference sequence). The V end lost 0 bases, the J end lost 7 bases, and 15 bases lay between the germline ends. The CDR3 DNA reads TGTGCCACCAGCAGAGAAAATTCAGGGACACTTGGCTACACCTTC. This sequence encodes CATSRENSGTLGYTF.

This clone was detected only once. The chain couples TRBV10-2 to TRBJ2-2; D gene ambiguous. There are 14 residues in the CDR3. Trimming took off 4 bases at V and 3 bases at J, with 9 bases between the two ends. CDR1 WSHSY and CDR2 SAAADI come from the germline V gene. CDR3 in amino acids: CASSGLADTGELFF. CDR3 coding DNA: TGCGCCAGCAGTGGCCTTGCGGACACCGGGGAGCTGTTTTTT.

This sequence joins TRBV5-1 and TRBJ1-4, with D possibly being TRBD1 (5 bases). Germline values: CDR1 SGHRS, CDR2 YFSETQ. This CDR3 comprises 15 residues. V lost 4 bases and J lost 0, with 10 bases in between. CDR3 amino acids: CASSTDRATNEKLFF. CDR3 coding DNA: TGCGCCAGCAGCACCGACAGAGCAACTAATGAAAAACTGTTTTTT.